Below, one T cell receptor beta chain is given with its context. Its antigen is not known. The CDR3 has 13 amino acids. With 5 bases removed from V and 1 base from J, the gap between germline ends came to 12 bases. CDR1 is DFQATT, CDR2 SNEGSKA, per germline (reference sequence). The sample belongs to a study of T cell repertoires in cytomegalovirus infection. Study conclusions and caveats: HLA-C-restricted, CMV-specific TCR beta clonotypes were dominant ex vivo.

One entry per CDR3 protein, called by TCRdb with MiXCR from the reads. The sample lists under 300,000 distinct CDR3 sequences, less than 25% occurring once. The sequence came from a human donor in good health (CMV status not recorded). Some clones in this sample may be carry-over from other donors' samples. The chain couples TRBV20-1 to TRBJ2-7; either TRBD1 or TRBD2 may supply D (5 bases each). The source material was cultured PBMCs, sampled from culture after CMV antigen stimulation. In DNA form, the CDR3 reads TGCAGTGCTGTGGGACCGGGATCCTACGAGCAGTACGTC. Translation gives CSAVGPGSYEQYV.